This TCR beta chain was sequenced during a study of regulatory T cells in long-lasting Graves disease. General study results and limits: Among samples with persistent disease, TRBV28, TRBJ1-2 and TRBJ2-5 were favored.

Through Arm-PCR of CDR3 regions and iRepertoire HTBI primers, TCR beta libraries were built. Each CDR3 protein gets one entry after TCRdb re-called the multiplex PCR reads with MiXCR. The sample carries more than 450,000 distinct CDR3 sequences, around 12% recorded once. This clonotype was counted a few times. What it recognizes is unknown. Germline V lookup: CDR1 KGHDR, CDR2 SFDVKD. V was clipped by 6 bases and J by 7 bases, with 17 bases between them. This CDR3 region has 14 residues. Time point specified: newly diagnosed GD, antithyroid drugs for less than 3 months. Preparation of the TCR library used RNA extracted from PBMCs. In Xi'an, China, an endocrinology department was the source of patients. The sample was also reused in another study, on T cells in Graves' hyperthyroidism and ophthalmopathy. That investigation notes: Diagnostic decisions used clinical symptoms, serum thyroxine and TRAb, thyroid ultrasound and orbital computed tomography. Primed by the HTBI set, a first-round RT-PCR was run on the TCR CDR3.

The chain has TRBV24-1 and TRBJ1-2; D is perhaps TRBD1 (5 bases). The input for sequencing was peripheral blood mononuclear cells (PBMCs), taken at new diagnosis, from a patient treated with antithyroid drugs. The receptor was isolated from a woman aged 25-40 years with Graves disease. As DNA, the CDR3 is TGTGCCACCAGTCCAGGGTTCTTAATTGGTGGCTACACCTTC. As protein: CATSPGFLIGGYTF.